This T cell receptor beta chain was identified during a study of blood T cell repertoires in COVID-19. Study background: The United States, Italy and Spain supplied acute and convalescent COVID-19 samples. PBMCs, B-cell-depleted T cells, or T cells provided the cDNA or gDNA that made up the material.

This clone was detected once. The CDR3 loop spans 13 amino acids. Germline assignment: CDR1 SQVTM and CDR2 ANQGSEA. Trimming took 6 bases from V and 6 from J; bases not matched to a gene: 7. The authors' processing: Cell counts per sample came from amplifying reference gene primers. Assay used: immunoSEQ multiplex PCR; TCRdb lists only in-frame clones, some missing. V and J calls and clone size come straight from that table; D and trimming were deduced from the DNA. The sample lists approximately 46,000 clones, under 90% occurring once. This chain links TRBV29-1 with TRBJ2-2, with 7 bases matching TRBD2. This TCR came from an older woman with acute or convalescent COVID-19. Sequencing used peripheral blood. The CDR3 DNA reads TGCAGCGTACGGACGGGAGGTGCCGGGGAGCTGTTTTTT. As protein: CSVRTGGAGELFF.